Listed below are T cell receptor beta chains from one sample, sequenced in a study of T cells in Graves' hyperthyroidism and ophthalmopathy. TCRdb called the multiplex PCR reads again in MiXCR, with one record for every CDR3 protein. The repertoire holds about 52,000 distinct CDR3 sequences, with roughly 50% as singletons. The sequenced material came from blood. The source is a woman aged 45-65 years with Graves' ophthalmopathy. Both conserved end residues are trimmed from each CDR3.

V gene	J gene	CDR3 protein
TRBV7-2	TRBJ2-5	ASSLRDRGTETQY
TRBV19	TRBJ2-2	ASSIDPGGDTGELF
TRBV27	TRBJ2-5	ASSPDWKTYQETQY
TRBV20-1	TRBJ2-5	SAGDLGRQETQY
TRBV5-1	TRBJ2-3	ASSRPSADTQY
TRBV6-4	TRBJ2-3	ASSSGRTTDTQY
TRBV5-1	TRBJ1-4	ASSSEDEKLF
TRBV2	TRBJ1-4	ASNGGSSATNEKLF
TRBV12-3/TRBV12-4	TRBJ2-7	ASSLARGYSGVYEQY
TRBV7-6	TRBJ1-1	AGSSDTDTEAF
TRBV19	TRBJ1-3	ASSTIQGSSGNTIY
TRBV9	TRBJ2-1	ASSVAPWDPQF
TRBV11-2	TRBJ2-1	ASSSSGVEQF
TRBV20-1	TRBJ1-6	SASSRINSPLH
TRBV7-9	TRBJ1-2	ASSLAGVGNT
TRBV19	TRBJ2-7	ASSMPENYEQY
TRBV12-3/TRBV12-4	TRBJ1-2	ASSGGQAYGYT
TRBV20-1	TRBJ2-5	SARTGQHETQY
TRBV5-1	TRBJ2-1	ASSLGASGRGQF
TRBV20-1	TRBJ2-1	SAQTSSRANEQF
TRBV2	TRBJ1-1	ASSEASGREAEAF
TRBV7-9	TRBJ2-7	ASSQTSGGLYEQY
TRBV6-1	TRBJ2-3	ASSETGQGTDTQY
TRBV20-1	TRBJ1-5	SARLQGNQPQH
TRBV7-8	TRBJ2-4	ASSLNYLAKNIQY
TRBV7-9	TRBJ2-5	ASGLASWTGETQY
TRBV20-1	TRBJ1-6	SARDPGRAAEGSPLH
TRBV7-7	TRBJ2-7	ASRRGRGEQY
TRBV20-1	TRBJ2-1	SASPSGSHNEQF
TRBV19	TRBJ1-1	ASSISGAMNTEAF
TRBV10-3	TRBJ2-2	AVGTGQGGAGELF
TRBV28	TRBJ2-5	ASRFGAGTGPETQY
TRBV28	TRBJ2-4	ASSFRVAKNIQY
TRBV28	TRBJ1-3	ASSTPLTGGGNTIY
TRBV6-5	TRBJ2-6	ASRGRHSGANVLT
TRBV6-5	TRBJ1-5	ASRAGVSNQPQH
TRBV5-8	TRBJ1-5	ASRVWGANQPQH
TRBV9	TRBJ1-5	ASSVEGGRDQPQH
TRBV5-1	TRBJ2-5	ASSLTAGQESQY
TRBV7-2	TRBJ2-5	ASSPPDGQETQY
TRBV20-1	TRBJ2-7	SAPTSGGAGYEQY
TRBV25-1	TRBJ2-5	ARDIAGGGETQY
TRBV7-8	TRBJ2-2	ASSLAGDTGELF
TRBV9	TRBJ2-1	ASSHDRNEQF
TRBV6-2/TRBV6-3	TRBJ2-1	ASSYGQSSYNEQF
TRBV19	TRBJ2-3	ASSLRLAGGTDTQY
TRBV7-9	TRBJ2-7	ASSLASGTGVYEQY
TRBV10-3	TRBJ2-2	VIKREGGTGELF
TRBV6-1	TRBJ2-1	ASSAGTSGYYNEQF
TRBV7-8	TRBJ2-5	ASSLFGLAGGETQY
TRBV6-2/TRBV6-3	TRBJ2-2	ASSPGVGELF
TRBV20-1	TRBJ1-1	SALPGNTEAF
TRBV10-3	TRBJ2-7	AISGGGTSGSYEQY
TRBV20-1	TRBJ2-7	SAIKPVATYEQY
TRBV7-9	TRBJ1-4	ASSLTSGTEGEKLF